This T cell receptor (beta chain) was captured by sequencing in a study of T cell responses to AZD1222 COVID-19 vaccine. Study findings and constraints: The repertoires were collected only after the peak T cell response. Seropositive status at baseline applied to only five to seven AZD1222 recipients. Vaccination with two AZD1222 doses was followed by a rise in Spike-specific TCR breadth and depth.

The protocol was immunoSEQ multiplex PCR, while the TCRdb copy is restricted to in-frame clones and leaves out a portion. This table holds around 78,000 clones, more than 75% found once. With regard to this clone: Its specificity is not known.

The CDR3 runs 16 residues. V shed 3 bases, J shed 6 bases, and the junction held 11 bases outside the gene matches. Germline lookup yields CDR1 LNHDA and CDR2 SQIVND (reference sequence). The source was peripheral blood, collected on day 0 of AZD1222 vaccination. This receptor was identified in an adult in good health. V gene TRBV19 combines with J gene TRBJ1-2; 9 nucleotides agree with TRBD1. CDR3 in amino acids: CASSIGYRGLWNGYTF. The DNA of the CDR3 is TGTGCCAGTAGTATCGGATACAGGGGGCTATGGAATGGCTACACCTTC.